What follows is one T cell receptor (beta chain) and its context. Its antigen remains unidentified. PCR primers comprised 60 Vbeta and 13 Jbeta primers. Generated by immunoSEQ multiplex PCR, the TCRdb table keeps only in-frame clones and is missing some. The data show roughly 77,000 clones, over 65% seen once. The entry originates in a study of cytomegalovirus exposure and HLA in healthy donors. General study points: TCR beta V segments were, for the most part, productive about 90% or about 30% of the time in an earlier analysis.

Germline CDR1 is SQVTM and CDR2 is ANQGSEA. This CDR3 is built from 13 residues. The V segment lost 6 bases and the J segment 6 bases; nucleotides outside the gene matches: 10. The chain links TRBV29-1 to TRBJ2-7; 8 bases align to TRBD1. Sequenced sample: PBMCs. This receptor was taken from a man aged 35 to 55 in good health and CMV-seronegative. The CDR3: CSVRPGGSLEQYF. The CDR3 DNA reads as TGCAGCGTGAGGCCAGGGGGCTCTCTCGAGCAGTACTTC.